A single sample is the source of the 28 T cell receptor beta chains below, sequenced in a study of T-cell memory formation after mild COVID-19. TCRdb called the 5' RACE reads again in MiXCR, with one record for every CDR3 protein. The table shows 550,000 to 600,000 distinct CDR3 sequences, with 15% to 20% occurring only once. The sequencing input was PBMCs or a T cell subset sorted from them (not recorded which). These receptors all come from an adult woman who had mild COVID-19 (a few samples of this study predate the infection). Cell type and time point are not known.

This clonotype was picked up a small number of times. The CDR3: CASSSWGTGSYEQYF. For the CDR3, the DNA is TGTGCCAGCAGTTCCTGGGGGACAGGGTCCTACGAGCAGTACTTC. The chain carries TRBV27 and TRBJ2-7; 9 bases align to TRBD1. Germline loops: CDR1 MNHEY, CDR2 SMNVEV (reference sequence). This CDR3 contains 15 residues. J gave up 1 base and V 4 bases, and 5 bases lay outside the gene matches.

This chain connects TRBV7-2 to TRBJ2-3; 9 bases line up with TRBD1. Trimming cost V 5 bases and J 6 bases; bases outside gene matches: 15. The CDR3 totals 17 residues. CDR1 and CDR2 from the germline V gene are SGHTA and FQGNSA. CDR3 DNA sequence: TGTGCCAGCAGCCCCCATATCACAGGGGGCCTTGGGGATACGCAGTATTTT. This sequence encodes CASSPHITGGLGDTQYF.

In nucleotides, the CDR3 is TGTGCCAGCAGCCGAGGGGGACAGGGAAGGTATGGCTACACCTTC. Its protein is CASSRGGQGRYGYTF. V and J are TRBV13 and TRBJ1-2; TRBD1 aligns across 9 bases. The germline V gene has CDR1 PRHDT and CDR2 FYEKMQ (reference sequence). The junction had 9 bases not matched to a gene; V was cut back by 5 bases and J by 5 bases. This CDR3 comprises 15 residues. The full variable domain, in which reference TRBV13 and TRBJ1-2 provide the parts outside the CDR3, is AAGVIQSPRHLIKEKRETATLKCYPIPRHDTVYWYQQGPGQDPQFLISFYEKMQSDKGSIPDRFSAQQFSDYHSELNMSSLELGDSALYFCASSRGGQGRYGYTFGSGTRLTVV.

The rearrangement uses TRBV20-1 and TRBJ2-3; 7 nucleotides align to TRBD1. CDR1 is DFQATT, CDR2 SNEGSKA, per germline (reference sequence). The ends lost 4 bases at V and 2 bases at J; junction bases unmatched: 6. This CDR3 is 14 amino acids long. Here the CDR3 DNA reads TGCAGTGCTATGCAGACAGGGTTCACAGATACGCAGTATTTT. It specifies CSAMQTGFTDTQYF.

CDR3 protein: CASSPSSPGTGLYYGYTF. In DNA, the CDR3 is TGCGCCAGCAGTCCTAGCTCTCCCGGGACAGGTCTATACTATGGCTACACCTTC. The chain employs TRBV4-1 and TRBJ1-2; 8 positions agree with TRBD1. J lost 3 bases, V lost 6 bases, and 18 bases had no gene match. Germline-derived CDR1 and CDR2 are MGHRA and YSYEKL. The CDR3 extends over 18 amino acids.

This clonotype was counted at least ten times. A read error may produce the germline difference seen at one junction end. The chain links TRBV20-1 to TRBJ1-2; 12 nucleotides match TRBD1. The CDR3 has 13 residues. Germline CDR1 is DFQATT and CDR2 is SNEGSKA (reference sequence). The DNA of the CDR3 is TGCAGTGCTTGGGACCGGGACAGGGGGCGCAAGCCCTTC. Translating it yields CSAWDRDRGRKPF.

V is TRBV10-3 and J is TRBJ2-1, with a possible D match to TRBD1 (7 bases). This CDR3 contains 15 residues. Germline V lookup: CDR1 ENHRY, CDR2 SYGVKD. Trimming left V 7 bases short and J 4 bases short, with 17 bases between. CDR3 bases: TGTGCCATCACCCAGGGGGAGGCTGGGTACAATGAGCAGTTCTTC. Translation gives CAITQGEAGYNEQFF.

This clonotype occurred once. This chain links TRBV3-1 with TRBJ2-7, with TRBD2 matching 7 bases. The V gene end was trimmed by 5 bases and the J gene end by 4 bases; junction bases not matched to a gene: 8. The CDR3 runs to 14 residues. CDR1 LGHDT and CDR2 YNNKEL come from the germline V gene (reference sequence). The CDR3 DNA is TGTGCCAGCAGCATAGGACTAGTGGGGTACGAGCAGTACTTC. As protein: CASSIGLVGYEQYF.

This clonotype was seen a few times. V is TRBV12-3 or TRBV12-4 and J is TRBJ1-5; perhaps TRBD1 as D (5 bases). The CDR3 is 14 residues long. With 4 bases removed from V and 4 bases from J, the gap between germline ends came to 11 bases. The CDR3 DNA follows: TGTGCCAGCAGTTGGAGGGGCTTTAATCAGCCCCAGCATTTT. It translates to CASSWRGFNQPQHF.

This clonotype was picked up many times. V usage is TRBV20-1 and J usage is TRBJ2-5, with 15 bases identical to TRBD2. J was trimmed by 2 bases and V by 5 bases; bases with no gene match: 15. The germline V gene encodes CDR1 DFQATT and CDR2 SNEGSKA (reference sequence). The CDR3 extends over 19 amino acids. The CDR3 protein is CSAAPALGLAGGLQETQYF. The CDR3 nucleotides are TGCAGTGCTGCCCCTGCCTTAGGACTAGCGGGGGGGCTACAAGAGACCCAGTACTTC.

This clonotype has only a few counts. The rearrangement uses TRBV29-1 and TRBJ2-7, with a possible D match to TRBD2 (7 bases). This CDR3 has 15 amino acids. V lost 4 bases and J lost 2, with 18 bases in between. The germline V gene encodes CDR1 SQVTM and CDR2 ANQGSEA. The CDR3 sequence is CSVVGGPTGPYEQYF. The DNA of the CDR3 is TGCAGCGTTGTGGGGGGGCCGACCGGACCCTACGAGCAGTACTTC.

The table lists this clonotype with a few counts. V and J are TRBV9 and TRBJ2-1, with D maybe TRBD1 (6 bases). There are 17 residues in the CDR3. Germline assignment: CDR1 SGDLS and CDR2 YYNGEE. Trimming removed 6 bases from V and 8 bases from J, with 27 bases in between. The CDR3 bases are TGTGCCAGCACACGTTATTTCCGGGACATCCAGGTCGATGAGCAGTTCTTC. Protein product: CASTRYFRDIQVDEQFF.

The chain links TRBV2 to TRBJ1-1; perhaps TRBD1 as D (5 bases). The V end was cut by 6 bases, the J end by 2 bases, with 16 bases between. This CDR3 spans 15 amino acids. Germline CDR1 reads SNHLY; CDR2 reads FYNNEI. The DNA of the CDR3 is TGTGCCAGCAGGCACCTGACAGATTTCAACACTGAAGCTTTCTTT. Its protein is CASRHLTDFNTEAFF. The whole variable domain, remainder taken from reference TRBV2 and TRBJ1-1, is EPEVTQTPSHQVTQMGQEVILRCVPISNHLYFYWYRQILGQKVEFLVSFYNNEISEKSEIFDDQFSVERPDGSNFTLKIRSTKLEDSAMYFCASRHLTDFNTEAFFGQGTRLTVV.

This clonotype appeared a few times. The chain recombines TRBV27 with TRBJ2-1; maybe TRBD1 (5 bases). There are 13 residues in the CDR3. Germline CDR1 MNHEY, CDR2 SMNVEV (reference sequence). V was pared by 9 bases and J by 8 bases, with 17 bases between. CDR3 region: CASSLIGVYEQFF. The CDR3 coding sequence is TGTGCCAGTTCTTTAATAGGGGTCTATGAGCAGTTCTTC.

This clonotype was seen just once. V usage is TRBV4-1 and J usage is TRBJ2-7, with 7 positions matching TRBD1. The length of the CDR3 is 18 residues. Trimming removed 1 base from V and 5 bases from J; junction bases left unmatched: 17. The V gene's germline CDR1 is MGHRA and CDR2 YSYEKL. The CDR3 nucleotides are TGCGCCAGCAGCCAAGTTGGTGCCGGCGGGCCCACAGGGGACGAGCAGTACTTC. It is translated as CASSQVGAGGPTGDEQYF.

The rearrangement joins TRBV7-8 to TRBJ1-6, with a possible D match to TRBD1 (6 bases). Germline-derived CDR1 and CDR2 are SGHVS and FQNEAQ. V lost 2 bases, J lost 6 bases, and 17 bases lay in between. This CDR3 comprises 17 residues. The CDR3 coding sequence is TGTGCCAGCAGCTTAAAGGGGGAAAACAGCTTTAATTCACCCCTCCACTTT. Translating it yields CASSLKGENSFNSPLHF.

The chain is built from TRBV6-4 and TRBJ2-2; 14 nucleotides agree with TRBD2. The trim removed 1 base at V and 6 bases at J, leaving 4 bases unmatched. Germline lookup yields CDR1 MRHNA and CDR2 SNTAGT. The CDR3 totals 17 residues. For the CDR3, the DNA is TGTGCCAGCAGTGACTTTGGGACTAGCGGGAGTCCCGGGGAGCTGTTTTTT. It encodes CASSDFGTSGSPGELFF.

V and J are TRBV6-2 or TRBV6-3 and TRBJ2-7; D gene ambiguous. Trimming removed 6 bases at V and 0 bases at J, with 9 bases between. Germline CDR1 MNHEY, CDR2 SVGEGT. The CDR3 sequence is 13 residues long. CDR3: CASRAASSYEQYF. For the CDR3, the DNA is TGTGCCAGCAGGGCGGCCTCCTCCTACGAGCAGTACTTC.

J is TRBJ1-1 and V is TRBV7-9, with 7 bases lining up with TRBD1. J gave up 5 bases and V 6 bases, and 12 bases lay outside the gene matches. Looked up from germline, CDR1 is SEHNR and CDR2 is FQNEAQ (reference sequence). The CDR3 contains 15 residues. The CDR3 spells CASRFSTGRGTEAFF. Here the CDR3 DNA reads TGTGCCAGCAGATTTTCGACAGGGCGAGGGACTGAAGCTTTCTTT.

V is TRBV6-6 and J is TRBJ2-3, with 8 bases matching TRBD2. J was trimmed by 4 bases and V by 1 base; bases with no gene match: 7. Germline CDR1 reads MNHNY; CDR2 reads SVGAGI (reference sequence). This CDR3 has 16 amino acids. As DNA, the CDR3 is TGTGCCAGCAGTTACTTCCTTAGCGGGACGGCAGATACGCAGTATTTT. It encodes CASSYFLSGTADTQYF.

This clonotype was seen a handful of times. This chain connects TRBV7-8 to TRBJ2-7; D could derive from TRBD1 or TRBD2 (5 bases each). The germline CDR1 and CDR2 sequences are SGHVS and FQNEAQ. V was pared by 5 bases and J by 2 bases, with 16 bases between. This CDR3 has 15 amino acids. The CDR3 sequence is CASSPRYEGPYEQYF. CDR3 coding DNA: TGTGCCAGCAGCCCCCGATACGAGGGGCCCTACGAGCAGTACTTC.

V gene TRBV6-2 or TRBV6-3 combines with J gene TRBJ1-1; D ambiguous. In germline, CDR1 is MNHEY, CDR2 SVGEGT. The germline V and J ends were trimmed by 2 bases and 2 bases, with 6 bases remaining between them. This CDR3 spans 13 amino acids. CDR3 loop: CASSYTANTEAFF. The CDR3 DNA reads TGTGCCAGCAGTTACACTGCAAACACTGAAGCTTTCTTT.

A few counts support this clonotype. V is TRBV27 and J is TRBJ1-1; unclear D gene. V dropped 5 bases and J dropped 0 bases, with 7 bases sitting between them. Per the germline V gene, CDR1 is MNHEY and CDR2 is SMNVEV (reference sequence). The CDR3 totals 13 residues. CDR3 nucleotide sequence: TGTGCCAGCAGTGGTCAGGTGAACACTGAAGCTTTCTTT. Its translation: CASSGQVNTEAFF.

This clonotype was detected ten times or more. The chain combines TRBV5-5 with TRBJ2-1; TRBD2 agrees at 10 bases. Germline CDR1 is SGHKS and CDR2 is YYEKEE (reference sequence). With V trimmed by 3 bases and J by 7 bases, 10 bases remained unmatched. CDR3 length: 16 residues. The CDR3 DNA reads as TGTGCCAGCAGCTGGACTAGCGGTTTGGTGGGGAATGAGCAGTTCTTC. Amino acids: CASSWTSGLVGNEQFF.

J is TRBJ2-5 and V is TRBV5-1; D not resolved. This CDR3 spans 15 amino acids. Germline values: CDR1 SGHRS, CDR2 YFSETQ. V lost 1 base and J 5 bases, leaving 15 bases between the germline ends. The CDR3 protein is CASSLNGQRQETQYF. The CDR3 DNA follows: TGCGCCAGCAGCTTGAATGGGCAGCGTCAGGAGACCCAGTACTTC.

The chain is built from TRBV6-6 and TRBJ2-4; a possible D gene is TRBD2 (7 bases). CDR1 is MNHNY and CDR2 is SVGAGI in the germline V gene (reference sequence). The CDR3 has 13 residues. Trimming took off 8 bases at V and 9 bases at J, with 17 bases between the two ends. The CDR3 spells CASCSWGGRIQYF. CDR3 DNA: TGTGCCAGCTGTTCCTGGGGGGGGCGCATTCAGTACTTC.

In its sample, this clonotype was seen a few times. The rearrangement joins TRBV18 to TRBJ2-3; the D call may be TRBD1 or TRBD2 (5 bases each). Trimming left V 3 bases short and J 1 base short, with 11 bases between. This CDR3 is built from 15 residues. The V gene's germline CDR1 is KGHSH and CDR2 LQKENI. DNA for the CDR3: TGTGCCAGCTCACCCGGGACCTACGGCACAGATACGCAGTATTTT. Residues: CASSPGTYGTDTQYF.

The chain has TRBV29-1 and TRBJ2-1; 8 nucleotides line up with TRBD2. The CDR3 is 12 amino acids. Trimming at V came to 7 bases and at J to 7 bases, leaving 6 bases not matched to a gene. From germline, CDR1 is SQVTM and CDR2 ANQGSEA. DNA for the CDR3: TGCAGCGCCCGGGGGGGCGGAAATGAGCAGTTCTTC. Translation: CSARGGGNEQFF.